Listed below are T cell receptor beta chains from one sample, sequenced in a study of OX40 agonist ivuxolimab in advanced cancers. Some clones are missing from TCRdb's copy, which holds only in-frame ones; the method was immunoSEQ multiplex PCR. The sample records approximately 80,000 clones, about 82% being singletons. This material consisted of CD4+ or CD8+ T cells sorted from blood, taken in a trial of the OX40 agonist ivuxolimab. Source of these receptors: an adult with an advanced solid tumor such as melanoma, head and neck, liver or kidney cancer. CDR3s include the opening cysteine and the closing phenylalanine or tryptophan. The order of the fields is V gene, D gene, clone size, J gene, CDR3 DNA, CDR3 protein. D genes are given only for firm matches. Clone size is given for some rows only: seen once, a few or many times, or a class if the clone is expanded.

>TRBV2|-|few|TRBJ1-6
TGTGCCAGCATGGGGGGGTATAATTCACCCCTCCACTTT
CASMGGYNSPLHF
>TRBV6-1|-|once|TRBJ1-5
TGTGCCAGCAGTTCACTCAGCAATCAGCCCCAGCATTTT
CASSSLSNQPQHF
>TRBV18|-|-|TRBJ2-5
TGTGCCAGCTCACCACCGGTACAAGAGACCCAGTACTTC
CASSPPVQETQYF
>TRBV6-1|-|-|TRBJ2-1
TGTGCCAGCACCCTGGACGGAGCCTACAATGAGCAGTTCTTC
CASTLDGAYNEQFF
>TRBV7-8|-|-|TRBJ1-4
TGTGCCAGCAGCTTCGCCGGCACGAAAGGGGAAAAACTGTTTTTT
CASSFAGTKGEKLFF
>TRBV7-2|-|-|TRBJ2-7
TGTGCCAGCAGCCGGACCCACAGGAGCTCCTACGAGCAGTACTTC
CASSRTHRSSYEQYF
>TRBV7-9|TRBD1|few|TRBJ1-2
TGTGCCAGCAGCACCGGGACAGATTATGGCTACACCTTC
CASSTGTDYGYTF
>TRBV5-4|-|-|TRBJ2-4
TGTGCCAGCAGCCGCCCAGGGAGCACCAAAAACATTCAGTACTTC
CASSRPGSTKNIQYF
>TRBV18|-|-|TRBJ2-4
TGTGCCAGCTCACCAACCGGGACCAAACTCCTTCAGTACTTC
CASSPTGTKLLQYF
>TRBV5-1|TRBD2|-|TRBJ2-3
TGCGCCAGCAGCTCTGGAGATTTTAGCGGGGGGCCCACCGGGGGGGATACGCAGTATTTT
CASSSGDFSGGPTGGDTQYF
>TRBV18|-|-|TRBJ1-2
TGTGCCAGCTCACCACGGGGGGATGGCTACACCTTC
CASSPRGDGYTF
>TRBV7-2|-|once|TRBJ2-3
TGTGCCAGCAGTCTGACAGGAACGGATACGCAGTATTTT
CASSLTGTDTQYF
>TRBV11-2|-|once|TRBJ1-2
TGTGCCAGCAGCTTAGATCCCGGACTGGGGGGCTACACCTTC
CASSLDPGLGGYTF
>TRBV4-3|TRBD1|-|TRBJ1-2
TGCGCCAGCAGCCAAGCGGAGGGGGCCTATGGCTACACCTTC
CASSQAEGAYGYTF
>TRBV10-3|-|many|TRBJ1-2
TGTGCCCTGGGATCTAACCTCTATGGCTACACCTTC
CALGSNLYGYTF
>TRBV12-5|-|once|TRBJ1-2
TGTGCTAGTGGTTTGCTTGGAGGCTACACCTTC
CASGLLGGYTF
>TRBV16|TRBD1|-|TRBJ1-1
TGTGCCAGCAGCGAGGGGACAGGGACCGTTGAAGCTTTCTTT
CASSEGTGTVEAFF
>TRBV30|TRBD1|-|TRBJ1-2
TGTGCCTGGAGTCCGCCGGGACAGGGCATCATTCGCGGCTACACCTTC
CAWSPPGQGIIRGYTF
>TRBV30|TRBD1|-|TRBJ2-7
TGTGCCTGGGATAAACAGGGGAGTGACTACGAGCAGTACTTC
CAWDKQGSDYEQYF
>TRBV15|TRBD1|once|TRBJ2-7
TGTGCCACCAGCAGGGGACAGGGCGTTTCCTACGAGCAGTACTTC
CATSRGQGVSYEQYF
>TRBV27|TRBD2|-|TRBJ2-2
TGTGCCAGCAGTTTCCTCCCCTCTAGCGGGGGGAAGGACGGGGAGCTGTTTTTT
CASSFLPSSGGKDGELFF
>TRBV18|TRBD1|-|TRBJ2-2
TGTGCCAGCTCACCCCAGGGGGACGGCACCGGGGAGCTGTTTTTT
CASSPQGDGTGELFF
>TRBV6-6|-|-|TRBJ2-5
TGTGCCAGCAGTTACTCGGCAGGGGCCTCAGGGCAGTACTTC
CASSYSAGASGQYF
>TRBV6-6|-|-|TRBJ2-3
TGTGCCAGTGGGTCGGGTACAGATACGCAGTATTTT
CASGSGTDTQYF
>TRBV19|TRBD1|-|TRBJ2-6
TGTGCCAGTAGGGGACAGGGAGCAAAGGCCAACGTCCTGACTTTC
CASRGQGAKANVLTF
>TRBV18|-|once|TRBJ2-7
TGTGCCAGCTCACCACCAGATGGCAGGGCGGGGGAGCAGTACTTC
CASSPPDGRAGEQYF
>TRBV7-8|-|-|TRBJ2-7
TGTGCCAGCAGCTTAACGTCCCACAGGGCCTACGAGCAGTACTTC
CASSLTSHRAYEQYF
>TRBV7-2|-|-|TRBJ2-5
TGTGCCAGCAGCTTACTCGGGACCCCAGGGGAGACCCAGTACTTC
CASSLLGTPGETQYF
>TRBV5-1|-|-|TRBJ2-3
TGCGCCAGCTCGACCGAGGCGGCCACAGATACGCAGTATTTT
CASSTEAATDTQYF
>TRBV18|-|-|TRBJ2-5
TGTGCCAGCTCACCTTCCGGAGAGACCCAGTACTTC
CASSPSGETQYF
>TRBV5-8|TRBD1|-|TRBJ1-6
TGTGCCAGCAGCTTGCTTTCAGGGGGTATTCACCCCCTCCACTTT
CASSLLSGGIHPLHF
>TRBV5-1|-|-|TRBJ2-3
TGCGCCAGCAGCGACCCACGGGCCACAGATACGCAGTATTTT
CASSDPRATDTQYF
>TRBV6-5|TRBD2|once|TRBJ2-5
TGTGCCAGCAGAGCTAGCGGGGGTGAGACCCAGTACTTC
CASRASGGETQYF
>TRBV7-2|-|-|TRBJ2-7
TGTGCCAGCAGCTTAAACGGAGAAAGACAGACCCGCGGGTACTTC
CASSLNGERQTRGYF
>TRBV7-2|-|few|TRBJ2-7
TGTGCCAGCAGCCCCGGACAGAGTCCCTACGAGCAGTACTTC
CASSPGQSPYEQYF
>TRBV11-2|TRBD1|once|TRBJ1-2
TGTGCCAGCAGCGCGAGACCCCGGGGAGGGACAGGGGATCCCCGTTGCACCTTC
CASSARPRGGTGDPRCTF
>TRBV19|-|-|TRBJ1-1
TGTGCCAGTAGTCCCAGGATGGGCGCTGAAGCTTTCTTT
CASSPRMGAEAFF
>TRBV27|TRBD1|-|TRBJ1-1
TGTGCCAGCAGTTCCTCTCGGACAGGAATGAACACTGAAGCTTTCTTT
CASSSSRTGMNTEAFF
>TRBV7-2|-|-|TRBJ2-7
TGTGCCAGCAGCTTAGTACCTGGGCCAACCTACGAGCAGTACTTC
CASSLVPGPTYEQYF
>TRBV11-3|TRBD1|-|TRBJ1-5
TGTGCCAGCAGCAGACAGGGGCTCAGTAGCAATCAGCCCCAGCATTTT
CASSRQGLSSNQPQHF
>TRBV28|-|-|TRBJ1-2
TGTGCCAGCAGTTCGCCGGGAGGGAGCTATGGCTACACCTTC
CASSSPGGSYGYTF
>TRBV29-1|-|-|TRBJ1-1
TGCAGCGTCCCCAGGGAAGGGACCCCGAGCACTGAAGCTTTCTTT
CSVPREGTPSTEAFF
>TRBV5-1|-|few|TRBJ1-4
TGCGCCAGCAGCCCACAGGGCCGCGGGGAAAAACTGTTTTTT
CASSPQGRGEKLFF
>TRBV4-2|-|-|TRBJ1-5
TGTGCCAGCAGCCAAGATATCGGGAATCAGCCCCAGCATTTT
CASSQDIGNQPQHF
>TRBV9|-|once|TRBJ2-3
TGTGCCAGCAGCGTAGAAGCGGGCCATACCACAGATACGCAGTATTTT
CASSVEAGHTTDTQYF
>TRBV2|-|-|TRBJ2-1
TGTGCCAGCAGGTTCCCCCGGGACTCCCAGGGCAATGAGCAGTTCTTC
CASRFPRDSQGNEQFF